This entry lists 5 T cell receptor beta chains sequenced from one sample in a study of blood T cell repertoires in COVID-19. Generated by immunoSEQ multiplex PCR, the TCRdb table keeps only in-frame clones and is missing some. This sample has about 23,000 clones, with around 94% found just once. The sample was peripheral blood. All receptors derive from a woman aged 45-65 years with active COVID-19.

This clone was found a few times. The chain combines TRBV15 with TRBJ2-1, with 11 nucleotides matching TRBD2. This CDR3 spans 18 amino acids. The germline CDR1 and CDR2 sequences are LNHNV and YYDKDF (reference sequence). Trimming took 4 bases from V and 7 from J; bases not matched to a gene: 15. CDR3 sequence (DNA): TGTGCCACCAGCACGTCTACTAGCGGGAGTCCCCCTTTGAATGAGCAGTTCTTC. Protein product: CATSTSTSGSPPLNEQFF.

This sequence joins TRBV2 and TRBJ2-5, with 7 bases identical to TRBD2. The CDR3 covers 15 residues. Losses at the gene ends were 7 bases for V and 2 bases for J; bases not matched to a gene: 10. CDR1 is SNHLY, CDR2 FYNNEI, per germline. The CDR3 region has the DNA TGTGCCAGCAAAATGGATAGCGGGTCACAAGAGACCCAGTACTTC. This translates into CASKMDSGSQETQYF.

The V gene is TRBV10-2, the J gene TRBJ1-2, with a possible D match to TRBD1 (5 bases). V was clipped by 3 bases and J by 3 bases, with 14 bases between them. The CDR3 extends over 15 amino acids. CDR1 and CDR2 from the germline V gene are WSHSY and SAAADI. The CDR3 bases are TGCGCCAGCAGTGACCCCCTTGGGGACTACTATGGCTACACCTTC. Amino acid sequence: CASSDPLGDYYGYTF.

The chain combines TRBV6-1 with TRBJ2-2, with 10 nucleotides matching TRBD2. After removal of 1 base from V and 5 bases from J, the junction contained 7 bases not matched to a gene. This CDR3 has 17 amino acids. In germline, CDR1 is MNHNS, CDR2 SASEGT. In nucleotides, the CDR3 is TGTGCCAGCAGTGAAGGAGCGGGAGGGCCGTGGACCGGGGAGCTGTTTTTT. Amino acids: CASSEGAGGPWTGELFF.

V usage is TRBV6-6 and J usage is TRBJ2-1; TRBD2 matches 7 bases. In germline, CDR1 is MNHNY, CDR2 SVGAGI (reference sequence). There are 16 residues in the CDR3. V gave up 6 bases and J gave up 4 bases; unmatched junction bases: 12. As DNA, the CDR3 is TGTGCCAGCAGCCCTAGGACGGGGGAGGGATACAATGAGCAGTTCTTC. This translates into CASSPRTGEGYNEQFF.